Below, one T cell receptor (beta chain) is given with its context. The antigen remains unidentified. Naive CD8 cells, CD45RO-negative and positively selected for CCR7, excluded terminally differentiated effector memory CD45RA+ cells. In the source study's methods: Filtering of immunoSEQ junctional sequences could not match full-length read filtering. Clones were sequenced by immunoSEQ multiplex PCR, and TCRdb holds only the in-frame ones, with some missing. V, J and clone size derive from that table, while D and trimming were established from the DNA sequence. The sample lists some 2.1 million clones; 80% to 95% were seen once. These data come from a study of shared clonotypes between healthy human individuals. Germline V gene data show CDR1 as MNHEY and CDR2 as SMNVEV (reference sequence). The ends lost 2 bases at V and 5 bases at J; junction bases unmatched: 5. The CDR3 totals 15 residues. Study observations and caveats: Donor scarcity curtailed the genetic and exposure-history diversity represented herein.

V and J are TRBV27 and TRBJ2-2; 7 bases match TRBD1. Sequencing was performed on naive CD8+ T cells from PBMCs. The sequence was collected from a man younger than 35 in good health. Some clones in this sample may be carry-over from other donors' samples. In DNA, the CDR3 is TGTGCCAGCAGTTTACGACAGGGACCAACCGGGGAGCTGTTTTTT. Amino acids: CASSLRQGPTGELFF.